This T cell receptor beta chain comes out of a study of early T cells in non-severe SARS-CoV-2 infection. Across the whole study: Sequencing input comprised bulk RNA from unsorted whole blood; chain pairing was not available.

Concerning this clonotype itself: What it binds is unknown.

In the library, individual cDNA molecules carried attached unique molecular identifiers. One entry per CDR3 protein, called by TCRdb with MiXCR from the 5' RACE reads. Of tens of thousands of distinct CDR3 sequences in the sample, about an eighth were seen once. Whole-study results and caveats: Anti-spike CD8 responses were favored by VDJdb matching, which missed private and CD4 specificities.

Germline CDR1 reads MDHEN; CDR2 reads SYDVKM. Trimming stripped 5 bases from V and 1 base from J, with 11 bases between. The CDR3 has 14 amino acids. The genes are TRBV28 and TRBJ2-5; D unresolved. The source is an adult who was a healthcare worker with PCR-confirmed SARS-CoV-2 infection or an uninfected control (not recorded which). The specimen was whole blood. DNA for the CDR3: TGTGCCAGCAGTCCAGACTTGCTCCAAGAGACCCAGTACTTC. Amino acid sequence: CASSPDLLQETQYF.